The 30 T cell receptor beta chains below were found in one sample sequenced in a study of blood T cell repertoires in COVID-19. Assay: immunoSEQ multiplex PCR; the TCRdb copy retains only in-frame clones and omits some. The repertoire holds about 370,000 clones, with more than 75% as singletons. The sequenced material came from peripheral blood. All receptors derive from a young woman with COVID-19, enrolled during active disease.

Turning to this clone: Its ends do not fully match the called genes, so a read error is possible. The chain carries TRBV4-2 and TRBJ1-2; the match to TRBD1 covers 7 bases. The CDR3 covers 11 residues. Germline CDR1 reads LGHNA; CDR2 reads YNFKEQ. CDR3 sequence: CATRTGLLFDF. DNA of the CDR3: TGTGCCACTAGGACAGGCCTTTTATTCGACTTC.

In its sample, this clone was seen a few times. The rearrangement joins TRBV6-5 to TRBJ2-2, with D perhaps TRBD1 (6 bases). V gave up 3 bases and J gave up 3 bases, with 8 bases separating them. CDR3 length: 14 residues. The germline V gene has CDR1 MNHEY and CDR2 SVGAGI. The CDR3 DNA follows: TGTGCCAGCAGTTATCACAGGGACACCGGGGAGCTGTTTTTT. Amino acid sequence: CASSYHRDTGELFF.

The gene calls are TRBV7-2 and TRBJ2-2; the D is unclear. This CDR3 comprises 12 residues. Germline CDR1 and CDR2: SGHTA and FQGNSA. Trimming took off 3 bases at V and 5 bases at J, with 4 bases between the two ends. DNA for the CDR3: TGTGCCAGCAGCTTCCATACCGGGGAGCTGTTTTTT. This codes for CASSFHTGELFF.

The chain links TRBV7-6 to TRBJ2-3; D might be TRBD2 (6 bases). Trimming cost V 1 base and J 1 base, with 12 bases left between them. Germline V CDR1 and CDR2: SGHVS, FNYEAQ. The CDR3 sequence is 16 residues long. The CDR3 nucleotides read TGTGCCAGCAGCTTAGGGGCCGGGAGTGGCACAGATACGCAGTATTTT. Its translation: CASSLGAGSGTDTQYF.

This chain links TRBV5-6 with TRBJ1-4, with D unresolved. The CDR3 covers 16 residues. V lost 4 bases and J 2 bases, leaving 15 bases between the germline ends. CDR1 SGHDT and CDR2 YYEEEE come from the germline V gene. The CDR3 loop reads CASSPQDKSTNEKLFF. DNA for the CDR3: TGTGCCAGCAGCCCCCAGGATAAGTCTACTAATGAAAAACTGTTTTTT. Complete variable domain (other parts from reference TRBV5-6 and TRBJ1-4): DAGVTQSPTHLIKTRGQQVTLRCSPKSGHDTVSWYQQALGQGPQFIFQYYEEEERQRGNFPDRFSGHQFPNYSSELNVNALLLGDSALYLCASSPQDKSTNEKLFFGSGTQLSVL.

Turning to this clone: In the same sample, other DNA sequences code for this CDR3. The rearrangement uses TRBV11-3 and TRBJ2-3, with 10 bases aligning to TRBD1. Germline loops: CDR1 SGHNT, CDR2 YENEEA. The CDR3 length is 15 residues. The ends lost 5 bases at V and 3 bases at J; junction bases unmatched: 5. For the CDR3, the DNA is TGTGCCAGCAGCCCTAGACAGGGGGCTACAGATACGCAGTATTTT. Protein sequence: CASSPRQGATDTQYF.

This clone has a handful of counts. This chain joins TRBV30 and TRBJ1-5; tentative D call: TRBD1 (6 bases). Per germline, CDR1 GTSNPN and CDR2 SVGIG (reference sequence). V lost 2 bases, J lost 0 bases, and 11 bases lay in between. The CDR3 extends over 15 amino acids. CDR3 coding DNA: TGTGCCTGGAGTCGACAGGCTCTTAGCAATCAGCCCCAGCATTTT. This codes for CAWSRQALSNQPQHF.

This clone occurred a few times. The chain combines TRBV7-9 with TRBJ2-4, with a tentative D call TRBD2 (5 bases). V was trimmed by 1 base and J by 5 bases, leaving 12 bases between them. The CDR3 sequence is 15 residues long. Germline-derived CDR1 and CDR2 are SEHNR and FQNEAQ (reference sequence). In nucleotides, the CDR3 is TGTGCCAGCAGCTTAGTCAGTCCGAGGGAAAACATTCAGTACTTC. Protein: CASSLVSPRENIQYF.

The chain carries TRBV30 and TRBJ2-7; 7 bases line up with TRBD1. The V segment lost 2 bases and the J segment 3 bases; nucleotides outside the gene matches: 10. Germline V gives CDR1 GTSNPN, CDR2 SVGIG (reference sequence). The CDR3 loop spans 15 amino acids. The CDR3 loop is CAWSPPDRAIYEQYF. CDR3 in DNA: TGTGCCTGGAGTCCCCCCGACAGGGCAATCTACGAGCAGTACTTC.

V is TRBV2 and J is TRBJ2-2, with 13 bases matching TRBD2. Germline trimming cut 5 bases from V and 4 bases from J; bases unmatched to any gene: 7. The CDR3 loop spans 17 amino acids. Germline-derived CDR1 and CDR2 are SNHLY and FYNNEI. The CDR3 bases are TGTGCCAGCAGTTCACGACTAGCGGGAGGCACCACCGGGGAGCTGTTTTTT. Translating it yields CASSSRLAGGTTGELFF.

CDR3 sequence: CASSEGTRTTQYF. The CDR3 bases are TGTGCCAGCAGCGAGGGAACGAGAACTACGCAGTATTTT. The chain recombines TRBV6-4 with TRBJ2-3; possible D gene TRBD2, 5 bases. V was trimmed by 6 bases and J by 8 bases, leaving 15 bases between them. The CDR3 runs to 13 residues. The germline gives CDR1 MRHNA, CDR2 SNTAGT.

The CDR3: CASRVREGVAFF. Here the CDR3 DNA reads TGTGCCAGCAGGGTCAGGGAGGGTGTGGCTTTCTTT. This sequence joins TRBV7-9 and TRBJ1-1, with D possibly matching TRBD1 (5 bases). The V gene's germline CDR1 is SEHNR and CDR2 FQNEAQ (reference sequence). The germline V and J ends were trimmed by 6 bases and 11 bases, with 16 bases remaining between them. This CDR3 has 12 residues.

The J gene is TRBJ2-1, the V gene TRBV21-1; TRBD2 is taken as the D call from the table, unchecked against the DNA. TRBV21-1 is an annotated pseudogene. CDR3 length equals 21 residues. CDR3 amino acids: CASSKQPRGLAGGPSYNEQFF. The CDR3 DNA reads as TGTGCCAGCAGCAAACAGCCACGGGGACTAGCGGGAGGGCCCTCCTACAATGAGCAGTTCTTC.

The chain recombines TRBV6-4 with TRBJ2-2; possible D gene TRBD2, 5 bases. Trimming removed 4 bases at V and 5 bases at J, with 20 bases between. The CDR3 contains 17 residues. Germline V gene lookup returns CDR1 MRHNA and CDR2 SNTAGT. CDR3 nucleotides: TGTGCCAGCAGTGCGGTGGGGAGAGTGGGCCCTACCGGGGAGCTGTTTTTT. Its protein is CASSAVGRVGPTGELFF.

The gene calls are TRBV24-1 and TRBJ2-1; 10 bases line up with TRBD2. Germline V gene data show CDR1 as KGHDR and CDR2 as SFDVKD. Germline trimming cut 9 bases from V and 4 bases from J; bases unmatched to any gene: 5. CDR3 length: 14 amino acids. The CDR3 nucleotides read TGTGCCACCCAACTTAGCGGGAGGTACAATGAGCAGTTCTTC. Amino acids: CATQLSGRYNEQFF.

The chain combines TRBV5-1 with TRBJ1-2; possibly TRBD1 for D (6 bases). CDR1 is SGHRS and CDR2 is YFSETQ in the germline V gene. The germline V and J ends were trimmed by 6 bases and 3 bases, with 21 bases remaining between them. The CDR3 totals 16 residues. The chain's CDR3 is CASTLRGGAKDYGYTF. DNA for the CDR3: TGCGCCAGCACACTGCGCGGGGGCGCAAAGGACTATGGCTACACCTTC.

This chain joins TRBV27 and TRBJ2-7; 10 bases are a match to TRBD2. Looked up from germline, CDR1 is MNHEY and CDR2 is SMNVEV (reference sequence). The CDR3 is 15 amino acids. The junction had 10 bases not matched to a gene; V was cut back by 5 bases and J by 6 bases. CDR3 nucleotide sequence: TGTGCCAGCAGTGCCTCTAGCGGGAGTTTCCTCGAGCAGTACTTC. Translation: CASSASSGSFLEQYF.

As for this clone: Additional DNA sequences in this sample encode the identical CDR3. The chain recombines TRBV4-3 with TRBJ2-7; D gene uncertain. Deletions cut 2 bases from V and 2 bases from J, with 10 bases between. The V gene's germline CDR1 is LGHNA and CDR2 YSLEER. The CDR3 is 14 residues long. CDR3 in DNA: TGCGCCAGCAGCCAATCTAGAGTTACCTACGAGCAGTACTTC. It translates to CASSQSRVTYEQYF.

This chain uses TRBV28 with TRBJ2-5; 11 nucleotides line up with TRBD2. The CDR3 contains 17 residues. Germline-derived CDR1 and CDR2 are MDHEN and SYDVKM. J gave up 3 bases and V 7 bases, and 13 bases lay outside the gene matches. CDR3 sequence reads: CASTPSGSGRGEETQYF. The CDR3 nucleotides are TGTGCCAGCACCCCATCGGGTAGCGGGAGGGGTGAAGAGACCCAGTACTTC.

The CDR3 reads CAITGQLNYGYTF. DNA for the CDR3: TGTGCCATCACGGGACAGTTAAACTATGGCTACACCTTC. This chain uses TRBV10-3 with TRBJ1-2; 7 bases align to TRBD1. Germline CDR1 reads ENHRY; CDR2 reads SYGVKD. Germline trimming cut 7 bases from V and 2 bases from J; bases unmatched to any gene: 4. This CDR3 spans 13 amino acids.

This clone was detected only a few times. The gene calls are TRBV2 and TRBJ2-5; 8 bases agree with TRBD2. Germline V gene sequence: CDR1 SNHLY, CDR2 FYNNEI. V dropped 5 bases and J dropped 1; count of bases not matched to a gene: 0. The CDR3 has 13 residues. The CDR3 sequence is CASSTSGQETQYF. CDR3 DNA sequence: TGTGCCAGCAGTACTAGCGGCCAAGAGACCCAGTACTTC.

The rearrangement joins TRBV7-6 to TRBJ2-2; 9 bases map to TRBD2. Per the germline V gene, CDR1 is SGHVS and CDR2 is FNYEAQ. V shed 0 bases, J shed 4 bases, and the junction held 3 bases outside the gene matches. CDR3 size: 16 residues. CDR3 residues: CASSLAATSGTGELFF. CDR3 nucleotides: TGTGCCAGCAGCTTAGCAGCGACTAGCGGCACCGGGGAGCTGTTTTTT.

CDR3 region: CASSPSPTSRETQYF. CDR3 DNA sequence: TGTGCCAGCAGCCCCTCCCCCACTAGCCGAGAGACCCAGTACTTC. The chain employs TRBV3-1 (or the pseudogene TRBV3-2) and TRBJ2-5; possible D gene TRBD2, 6 bases. Trimming shortened V by 4 bases and J by 4 bases, and 16 bases separated the two germline ends. The CDR3 runs 15 residues. CDR1 is LGHDT and CDR2 is YNNKEL in the germline V gene (reference sequence).

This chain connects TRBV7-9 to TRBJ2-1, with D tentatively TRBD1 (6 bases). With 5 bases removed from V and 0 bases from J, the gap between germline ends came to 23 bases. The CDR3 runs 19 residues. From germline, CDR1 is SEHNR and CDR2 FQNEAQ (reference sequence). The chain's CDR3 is CASSPNTGDRPSSYNEQFF. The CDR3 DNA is TGTGCCAGCAGCCCTAATACCGGAGACAGGCCGAGCTCCTACAATGAGCAGTTCTTC.

The CDR3 nucleotides read TGTGCCAGCAGTTACTCGAGGTCCGTAAGCTCCTACGAGCAGTACTTC. Its protein product is CASSYSRSVSSYEQYF. The chain employs TRBV6-2 or TRBV6-3 and TRBJ2-7; D gene unclear. Germline V CDR1 and CDR2: MNHEY, SVGEGT. Trimming left V 0 bases short and J 0 bases short, with 12 bases between. This CDR3 comprises 16 residues.

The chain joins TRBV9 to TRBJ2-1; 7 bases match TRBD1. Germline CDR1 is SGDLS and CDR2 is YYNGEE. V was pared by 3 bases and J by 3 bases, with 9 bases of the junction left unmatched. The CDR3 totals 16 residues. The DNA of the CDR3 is TGTGCCAGCAGCGCCGCCGGGACAGCTGTCTACAATGAGCAGTTCTTC. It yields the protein CASSAAGTAVYNEQFF.

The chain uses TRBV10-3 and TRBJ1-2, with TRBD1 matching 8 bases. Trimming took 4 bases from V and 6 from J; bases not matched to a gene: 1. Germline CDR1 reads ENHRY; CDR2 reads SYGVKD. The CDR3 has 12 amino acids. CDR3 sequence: CAISATGDGYTF. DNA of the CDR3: TGTGCCATCAGTGCGACAGGGGATGGCTACACCTTC.

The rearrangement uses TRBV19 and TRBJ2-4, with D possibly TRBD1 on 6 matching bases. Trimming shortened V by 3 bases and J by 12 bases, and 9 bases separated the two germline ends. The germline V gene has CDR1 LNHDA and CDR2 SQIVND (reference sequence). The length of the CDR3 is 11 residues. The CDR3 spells CASSIGRGQYF. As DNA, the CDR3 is TGTGCCAGTAGTATCGGCAGGGGTCAGTACTTC.

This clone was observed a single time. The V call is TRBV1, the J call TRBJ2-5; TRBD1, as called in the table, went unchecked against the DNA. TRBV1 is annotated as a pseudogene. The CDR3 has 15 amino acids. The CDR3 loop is CTSSRGQGCQETQYF. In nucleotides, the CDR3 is TGCACCAGCAGCCGGGGACAGGGATGTCAAGAGACCCAGTACTTC.

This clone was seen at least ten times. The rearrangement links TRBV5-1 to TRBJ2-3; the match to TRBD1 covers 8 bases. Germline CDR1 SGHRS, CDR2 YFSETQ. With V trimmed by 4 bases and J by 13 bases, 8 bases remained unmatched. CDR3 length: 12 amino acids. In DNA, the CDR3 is TGCGCCAGCAGCATTGACCAGGGGGCGAAGTATTTT. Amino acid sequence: CASSIDQGAKYF.